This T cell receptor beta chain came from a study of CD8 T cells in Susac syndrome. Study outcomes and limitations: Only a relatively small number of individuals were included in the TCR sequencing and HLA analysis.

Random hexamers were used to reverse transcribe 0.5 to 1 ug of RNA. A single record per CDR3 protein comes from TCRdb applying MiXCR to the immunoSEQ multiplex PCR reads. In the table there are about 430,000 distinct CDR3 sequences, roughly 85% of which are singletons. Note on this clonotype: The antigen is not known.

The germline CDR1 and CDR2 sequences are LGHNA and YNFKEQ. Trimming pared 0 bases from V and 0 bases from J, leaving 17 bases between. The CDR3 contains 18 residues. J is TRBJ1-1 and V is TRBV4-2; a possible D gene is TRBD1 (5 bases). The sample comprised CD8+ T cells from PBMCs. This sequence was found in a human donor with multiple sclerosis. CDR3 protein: CASSQDRVGALVNTEAFF. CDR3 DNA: TGTGCCAGCAGCCAAGATAGGGTAGGGGCTTTGGTGAACACTGAAGCTTTCTTT.